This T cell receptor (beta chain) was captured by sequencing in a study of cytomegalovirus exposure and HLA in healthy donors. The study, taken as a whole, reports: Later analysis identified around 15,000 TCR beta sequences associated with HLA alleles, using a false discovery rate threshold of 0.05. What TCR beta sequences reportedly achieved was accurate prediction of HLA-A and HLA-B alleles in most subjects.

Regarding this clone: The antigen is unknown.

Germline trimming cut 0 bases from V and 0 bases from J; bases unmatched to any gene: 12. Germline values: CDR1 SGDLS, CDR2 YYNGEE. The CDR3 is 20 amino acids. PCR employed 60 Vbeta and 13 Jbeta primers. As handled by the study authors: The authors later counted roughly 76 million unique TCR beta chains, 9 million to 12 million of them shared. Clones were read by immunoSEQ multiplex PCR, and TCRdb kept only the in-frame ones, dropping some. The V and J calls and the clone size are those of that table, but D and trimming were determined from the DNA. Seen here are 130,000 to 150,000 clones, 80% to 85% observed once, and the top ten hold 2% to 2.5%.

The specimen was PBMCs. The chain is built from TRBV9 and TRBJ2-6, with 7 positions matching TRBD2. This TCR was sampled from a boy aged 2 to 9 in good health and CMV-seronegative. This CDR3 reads CASSVDHGGGARSGANVLTF. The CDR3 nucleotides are TGTGCCAGCAGCGTAGACCACGGGGGAGGGGCCCGCTCTGGGGCCAACGTCCTGACTTTC.